This TCR beta chain was observed in a study of identical twins. General study findings and limits: Insertions were fewer in abundant cord blood beta clonotypes, whereas memory repertoires showed none of this pattern. Invariant cells of the MAIT and iNKT types might have partly distorted the zero-insertion analyses. With monozygotic twins, out-of-frame TCR alpha sharing exceeded what models estimated.

TCRdb used MiXCR to reprocess the 5' RACE reads, holding one entry per CDR3 protein. The sample yields a few hundred thousand distinct CDR3 sequences, around 15% seen once. This clonotype has more than one count but fewer than ten. Its matching antigen is unknown. CDR3 length equals 13 residues. The germline V and J ends were trimmed by 2 bases and 10 bases, with 12 bases remaining between them. Germline-derived CDR1 and CDR2 are MDHEN and SYDVKM. The same data also went into a second study, on yellow fever vaccine responses in identical twins.

J is TRBJ2-1 and V is TRBV28, with D unclear. The source is a woman younger than 35 in good health. The sample taken for sequencing was CD4+ T cells sorted from blood. CDR3 nucleotides: TGTGCCAGCAGTTTAGACGCCCTAAGGGAGCAGTTCTTC. It is translated as CASSLDALREQFF. Looking up the rest from reference TRBV28 and TRBJ2-1 gives the full variable domain: DVKVTQSSRYLVKRTGEKVFLECVQDMDHENMFWYRQDPGLGLRLIYFSYDVKMKEKGDIPEGYSVSREKKERFSLILESASTNQTSMYLCASSLDALREQFFGPGTRLTVL.